This T cell receptor beta chain derives from a study of CD8 T cells in ankylosing spondylitis. Regarding the study as a whole: Significant enrichment of disease-linked clones was reportedly seen in matched ankylosing spondylitis synovial fluid. Those disease-linked clones were CD8+; they were also relatively rare in peripheral blood. Several highly homologous variants made up a TCR beta motif, and this motif appeared characteristic of ankylosing spondylitis blood.

A quantitative 5'-RACE method, one with molecular barcodes, was used to make TCR beta libraries. A single record per CDR3 protein comes from TCRdb applying MiXCR to the 5' RACE reads. This table has 85,000 to 90,000 distinct CDR3 sequences, more than 25% appearing once. About this clonotype: Its target is unknown.

Trimming removed 6 bases from V and 3 bases from J, with 21 bases in between. Germline V CDR1 and CDR2: DFQATT, SNEGSKA (reference sequence). The CDR3 runs to 16 residues. Sequencing used blood, either unsorted or a sorted T cell fraction (not recorded which). This sequence joins TRBV20-1 and TRBJ1-5; D is uncertain. The sequence derives from a male donor with ankylosing spondylitis or in good health (not recorded which). This CDR3 is CSAIGRMSGLNQPQHF. CDR3 DNA sequence: TGCAGTGCCATTGGGCGTATGAGTGGGCTCAATCAGCCCCAGCATTTT.